The sequence of this T cell receptor (beta chain) was determined in a study of T cells in pancreatic ductal adenocarcinoma. Study findings and constraints: Compared with tumor, blood showed more total productive templates and approximately 8-fold more clonotypes.

Libraries were prepared by immunoSEQ multiplex PCR; TCRdb keeps only in-frame clonotypes and omits some of them. The sample includes 97,000 or so clones, nearly 95% seen only once; the top ten take less than 4%. Germline V gene data show CDR1 as GTSNPN and CDR2 as SVGIG (reference sequence). The J segment lost 0 bases and the V segment lost 0 bases, leaving 17 bases of the junction unmatched. The CDR3 runs 20 residues. Note on this clone: Its antigen is not identified.

No neoadjuvant therapy was given to the selected pancreatic ductal adenocarcinoma patients before their surgery. This chain uses TRBV30 with TRBJ2-1; 7 bases are shared with TRBD1. The sequence came from a human donor with pancreatic ductal adenocarcinoma. Sequencing was carried out using PBMCs. The CDR3 here is CAWSVSLPGQITSSYNEQFF. In DNA form, the CDR3 reads TGTGCCTGGAGTGTCAGCCTTCCGGGACAGATTACCAGCTCCTACAATGAGCAGTTCTTC.